The 6 T cell receptor beta chains in this list originate from one sample, sequenced in a study of T cells after yellow fever vaccination. Using its own MiXCR run on the 5' RACE reads, TCRdb lists one record per CDR3 protein. Among around 150,000 distinct CDR3 sequences, 6% to 7.5% were seen once, and the ten largest hold more than 2.5%. Sample: CD4+ T cells sorted from PBMCs, taken 5 days after the first yellow fever vaccination. These receptors came from a young man who received the YFV17D yellow fever vaccine.

Many counts were recorded for this clonotype. The chain links TRBV12-5 to TRBJ2-1; D tentatively fits TRBD1 or TRBD2 (6 bases each). CDR1 and CDR2 (germline): LGHNT, FRNRAP. The length of the CDR3 is 16 residues. V was trimmed by 7 bases and J by 4 bases, leaving 20 bases between them. CDR3 residues: CASVPGGSGSYNEQFF. The CDR3 DNA reads TGTGCTAGTGTCCCCGGGGGCAGCGGCTCTTACAATGAGCAGTTCTTC.

Many counts were recorded for this clonotype. The chain joins TRBV6-1 to TRBJ1-5; 9 nucleotides align to TRBD1. Germline V CDR1 and CDR2: MNHNS, SASEGT. The CDR3 is 15 amino acids. The V and J ends lost 6 bases and 3 bases, in that order; junction bases with no gene match: 6. The CDR3 DNA is TGTGCCAGCAGCCCGGGACAGGGACTCAATCAGCCCCAGCATTTT. Translating it yields CASSPGQGLNQPQHF.

This clonotype was observed at least ten times. CDR3 sequence (DNA): TGTGCCAGCAGCATACTACAGAGATCCTACGAGCAGTACGTC. It codes for CASSILQRSYEQYV. The chain carries TRBV11-2 and TRBJ2-7; D remains ambiguous. Germline V gene lookup returns CDR1 SGHAT and CDR2 FQNNGV. The CDR3 totals 14 residues. V was trimmed by 5 bases and J by 1 base, leaving 12 bases between them.

This clonotype was counted ten times or more. This chain uses TRBV20-1 with TRBJ2-7, with 7 bases that match TRBD2. CDR3 length: 13 residues. Germline CDR1 is DFQATT and CDR2 is SNEGSKA (reference sequence). With 0 bases clipped from V and 6 bases from J, the junction kept 5 bases outside the gene matches. CDR3 loop: CSARDGGKSEQYV. The CDR3 nucleotides read TGCAGTGCTAGAGACGGGGGGAAATCCGAGCAGTACGTC.

This clonotype was seen at least ten times. The CDR3 sequence is CASSLQGAAYGYTF. Written as DNA, the CDR3 is TGCGCCAGCAGCCTACAGGGGGCGGCCTATGGCTACACCTTC. The chain employs TRBV4-1 and TRBJ1-2, with TRBD1 matching 9 bases. Germline V gene sequence: CDR1 MGHRA, CDR2 YSYEKL. The V gene end was trimmed by 4 bases and the J gene end by 4 bases; junction bases not matched to a gene: 4. The length of the CDR3 is 14 residues.

This clonotype occurred many times. In nucleotides, the CDR3 is TGCGCCAGCAGCTTAGGAGGCCTAGGGGCCACAGATACGCAGTATTTT. Translation: CASSLGGLGATDTQYF. V usage is TRBV5-1 and J usage is TRBJ2-3; either TRBD1 or TRBD2 may fit D (5 bases each). Germline V CDR1 and CDR2: SGHRS, YFSETQ. V was pared by 2 bases and J by 2 bases, with 15 bases between. CDR3 length: 16 residues.